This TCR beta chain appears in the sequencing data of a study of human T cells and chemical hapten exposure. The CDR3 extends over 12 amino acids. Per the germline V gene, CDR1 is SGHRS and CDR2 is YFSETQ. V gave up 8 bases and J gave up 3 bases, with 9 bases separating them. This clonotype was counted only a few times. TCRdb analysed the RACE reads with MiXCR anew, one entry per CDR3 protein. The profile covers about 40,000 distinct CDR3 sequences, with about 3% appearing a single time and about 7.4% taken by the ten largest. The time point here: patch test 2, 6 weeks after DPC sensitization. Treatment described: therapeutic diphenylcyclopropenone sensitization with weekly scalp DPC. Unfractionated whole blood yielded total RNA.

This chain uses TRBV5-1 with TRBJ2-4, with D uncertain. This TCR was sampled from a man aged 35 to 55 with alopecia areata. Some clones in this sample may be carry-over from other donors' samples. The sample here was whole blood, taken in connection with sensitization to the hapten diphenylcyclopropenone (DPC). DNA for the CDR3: TGCGCCAGTTCATACGGCAAAAACATTCAGTACTTC. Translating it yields CASSYGKNIQYF.